A selection of T cell receptor beta chains follows, all from one sample in a study of T cell responses to AZD1222 COVID-19 vaccine. TCRdb's copy holds only in-frame clones and misses some; the assay was immunoSEQ multiplex PCR. The table lists 150,000 to 160,000 clones, approximately 86% of them singletons. The source was peripheral blood, collected after recovery from COVID-19. Every receptor here comes from an adult who had recovered from COVID-19. CDR3s include the opening cysteine and the closing phenylalanine or tryptophan. The D gene is left open where the match is weak. Clone sizes are given selectively: once, few, many, or a class where the clone is expanded.

V gene	J gene	clone size	D gene	CDR3 protein	CDR3 DNA
TRBV19	TRBJ1-2	.	.	CASSPRTHGYTF	TGTGCCAGTAGTCCGCGGACCCATGGCTACACCTTC
TRBV3-1/TRBV3-2	TRBJ1-2	.	.	CASSQDRRVVGYTF	TGTGCCAGCAGCCAAGATCGCAGGGTTGTTGGCTACACCTTC
TRBV7-2	TRBJ2-2	few	.	CASSLVRGHTGELFF	TGTGCCAGCAGCTTAGTACGGGGCCACACCGGGGAGCTGTTTTTT
TRBV6-2/TRBV6-3	TRBJ2-1	.	TRBD2	CASSSPGSSGYNEQFF	TGTGCCAGCAGTTCCCCTGGCTCTAGCGGTTACAATGAGCAGTTCTTC
TRBV27	TRBJ2-5	.	.	CASSLGGLISGTQYF	TGTGCCAGCAGTTTAGGTGGATTAATCAGTGGGACCCAGTACTTC
TRBV5-4	TRBJ1-1	.	TRBD1	CASSPGTGRGQNTEAFF	TGTGCCAGCAGCCCGGGGACAGGGAGGGGGCAGAACACTGAAGCTTTCTTT
TRBV15	TRBJ2-2	.	.	CATSLGRINTGELFF	TGTGCCACCAGCCTTGGACGGATTAACACCGGGGAGCTGTTTTTT
TRBV10-3	TRBJ2-5	.	TRBD1	CAISYQGEETQYF	TGTGCCATCAGTTATCAGGGGGAAGAGACCCAGTACTTC
TRBV7-2	TRBJ1-1	.	TRBD1	CASSPLTGPTEAFF	TGTGCCAGCAGCCCTTTGACAGGGCCCACTGAAGCTTTCTTT
TRBV7-7	TRBJ2-1	.	TRBD2	CASSLMGREGRNEQFF	TGTGCTAGCAGCTTAATGGGGCGGGAGGGCCGCAATGAGCAGTTCTTC
TRBV9	TRBJ2-2	.	.	CASSVGIKNTGELFF	TGTGCCAGCAGCGTAGGTATTAAAAACACCGGGGAGCTGTTTTTT
TRBV6-4	TRBJ2-1	.	TRBD1	CASSGRGREDNEQFF	TGTGCCAGCAGTGGAAGGGGGCGTGAGGACAATGAGCAGTTCTTC
TRBV5-1	TRBJ1-3	.	.	CASSLGQSGNTIYF	TGCGCCAGCAGCTTGGGGCAGTCTGGAAACACCATATATTTT
TRBV14	TRBJ2-1	.	.	CASSHRVPINEQFF	TGTGCCAGCAGCCACCGGGTTCCGATCAATGAGCAGTTCTTC
TRBV7-4	TRBJ1-3	.	.	CASSTRGREVSGNTIYF	TGTGCCAGCAGCACCCGGGGCAGGGAGGTTTCTGGAAACACCATATATTTT
TRBV6-5	TRBJ1-1	.	.	CASRDTLTTEAFF	TGTGCCAGCAGGGACACACTGACCACTGAAGCTTTCTTT
TRBV18	TRBJ1-1	.	.	CAGLREVDTEAFF	TGTGCCGGCCTCAGGGAGGTGGACACTGAAGCTTTCTTT
TRBV2	TRBJ2-1	.	.	CASSATSGSYNEQFF	TGTGCCAGCAGTGCGACTAGTGGCTCCTACAATGAGCAGTTCTTC
TRBV9	TRBJ2-2	.	TRBD1	CASSGTGNTGELFF	TGTGCCAGCAGCGGGACAGGGAACACCGGGGAGCTGTTTTTT
TRBV6-5	TRBJ1-4	.	.	CASRDSATNEKLFF	TGTGCCAGCAGAGACAGTGCAACTAATGAAAAACTGTTTTTT
TRBV28	TRBJ1-4	.	.	CASSLIELGGEKLFF	TGTGCCAGCAGTTTAATTGAACTGGGGGGCGAAAAACTGTTTTTT
TRBV9	TRBJ2-7	.	.	CASSTGPRSYEQYF	TGTGCCAGCAGCACGGGCCCTCGTTCCTACGAGCAGTACTTC
TRBV27	TRBJ1-2	.	.	CAAPTGPTNYGYTF	TGTGCCGCCCCCACCGGGCCGACTAACTATGGCTACACCTTC
TRBV4-3	TRBJ1-5	few	TRBD1	CASSRGRQGGQPQHF	TGCGCCAGCAGCCGAGGACGACAGGGCGGGCAGCCCCAGCATTTT
TRBV2	TRBJ2-1	.	TRBD2	CASSEPGLAVDEQFF	TGTGCCAGCAGTGAACCGGGACTAGCGGTGGATGAGCAGTTCTTC
TRBV19	TRBJ2-3	.	.	CASSIGLHTDTQYF	TGTGCCAGTAGTATAGGACTACACACAGATACGCAGTATTTT
TRBV6-5	TRBJ1-5	.	TRBD1	CASSHRGYSNQPQHF	TGTGCCAGCAGTCACAGGGGGTATAGCAATCAGCCCCAGCATTTT
TRBV9	TRBJ2-7	few	.	CASSVGDGAYTYEQYF	TGTGCCAGCAGCGTAGGGGACGGAGCCTACACCTACGAGCAGTACTTC
TRBV6-5	TRBJ1-3	.	.	CATMRRRDGNTIYF	TGTGCCACAATGAGGCGGCGGGATGGAAACACCATATATTTT
TRBV7-9	TRBJ1-6	.	TRBD1	CASSPTGLNNSPLHF	TGTGCCAGCAGCCCGACAGGGCTCAATAATTCACCCCTCCACTTT
TRBV5-4	TRBJ1-1	.	TRBD1	CASSSRTTGGNTEAFF	TGTGCCAGCAGCTCGCGTACGACAGGGGGGAACACTGAAGCTTTCTTT
TRBV6-2/TRBV6-3	TRBJ1-1	.	.	CASSPRRVAAFF	TGTGCCAGCAGCCCCCGGAGGGTTGCAGCTTTCTTT
TRBV18	TRBJ2-7	.	.	CASSLIKGYEQYF	TGTGCCAGCTCGCTAATTAAGGGCTACGAGCAGTACTTC
TRBV5-8	TRBJ1-4	.	.	CASSGGQPTNEKLFF	TGTGCCAGCAGCGGGGGACAACCAACTAATGAAAAACTGTTTTTT
TRBV27	TRBJ1-6	.	TRBD1	CASSPRGLQARRNSPLHF	TGTGCCAGCAGCCCGAGGGGGCTCCAGGCGAGAAGGAATTCACCCCTCCACTTT
TRBV5-6	TRBJ1-1	.	.	CASSKRTANTEAFF	TGTGCCAGCAGCAAAAGGACAGCCAACACTGAAGCTTTCTTT
TRBV6-2/TRBV6-3	TRBJ1-1	.	TRBD1	CASSFRTGGTEAFF	TGTGCCAGCAGTTTTCGAACAGGGGGCACTGAAGCTTTCTTT
TRBV5-1	TRBJ1-1	once	.	CASSFGQNTEAFF	TGCGCCAGCAGCTTCGGACAGAACACTGAAGCTTTCTTT
TRBV5-6	TRBJ1-3	.	.	CASSLGGSSGNTIYF	TGTGCCAGCAGCTTGGGGGGGAGCTCTGGAAACACCATATATTTT
TRBV10-1	TRBJ1-2	.	TRBD1	CASIKVNRDRVDGYTF	TGCGCCAGCATCAAGGTCAACCGGGACAGGGTGGATGGCTACACCTTC
TRBV7-3	TRBJ2-7	.	TRBD2	CASSPNSGRASEQYF	TGTGCCAGCAGCCCAAATAGCGGGAGGGCCTCCGAGCAGTACTTC
TRBV7-9	TRBJ2-7	.	TRBD1	CASSPKWGQGVYEQYF	TGTGCCAGCAGCCCAAAATGGGGACAGGGGGTCTACGAGCAGTACTTC
TRBV5-1	TRBJ1-6	once	.	CASSLVRQGTNSPLHF	TGCGCCAGCAGCTTGGTCCGCCAGGGAACCAATTCACCCCTCCACTTT
TRBV18	TRBJ1-2	.	TRBD1	CASSGQANYGYTF	TGTGCCAGCTCGGGACAGGCTAACTATGGCTACACCTTC
TRBV2	TRBJ1-2	.	.	CASSEGREARGYTF	TGTGCCAGCAGTGAGGGCAGGGAAGCTCGGGGCTACACCTTC
TRBV10-2	TRBJ2-3	.	TRBD2	CASSRASGSRGATDTQYF	TGCGCCAGCAGCAGAGCTAGCGGGAGCCGAGGGGCAACAGATACGCAGTATTTT
TRBV7-3	TRBJ2-3	.	.	CASSHQGGTDTQYF	TGTGCCAGCAGCCACCAGGGAGGCACAGATACGCAGTATTTT
TRBV3-1/TRBV3-2	TRBJ2-1	.	.	CASGVGLNEQFF	TGTGCCAGCGGGGTAGGGCTCAATGAGCAGTTCTTC
TRBV6-5	TRBJ2-4	.	.	CASSEPMQYF	TGTGCCAGCAGCGAGCCGATGCAGTACTTC
TRBV7-2	TRBJ2-7	.	.	CASSARTGSDMEQYF	TGTGCCAGCAGCGCCCGAACAGGGTCGGATATGGAGCAGTACTTC
TRBV7-2	TRBJ1-2	.	TRBD1	CASSLDTGENTF	TGTGCCAGCAGCTTAGATACAGGGGAGAACACCTTC
TRBV5-4	TRBJ1-3	.	.	CASSLASGSSGNTIYF	TGTGCCAGCAGCTTGGCAAGCGGAAGCTCTGGAAACACCATATATTTT
TRBV6-5	TRBJ1-5	.	.	CASSYGQNSNQPQHF	TGTGCCAGCAGTTACGGGCAGAATAGCAATCAGCCCCAGCATTTT
TRBV12-5	TRBJ2-7	.	TRBD1	CASGGQGRVSYEQYF	TGTGCTAGTGGGGGACAGGGCAGAGTCTCCTACGAGCAGTACTTC
TRBV28	TRBJ1-5	.	TRBD1	CASRSTGESNQPQHF	TGTGCCAGCAGGTCAACAGGGGAGTCGAATCAGCCCCAGCATTTT
TRBV7-6	TRBJ2-3	.	.	CASSPRGGLLEDTQYF	TGTGCCAGCAGCCCGAGGGGGGGCTTGTTGGAAGATACGCAGTATTTT
TRBV18	TRBJ1-2	.	TRBD1	CASSPDRGHGYTF	TGTGCCAGCTCACCGGACAGGGGTCATGGCTACACCTTC
TRBV15	TRBJ2-2	once	.	CATSRDLGLMNGELFF	TGTGCCACCAGCAGAGATTTGGGACTCATGAACGGGGAGCTGTTTTTT
TRBV7-3	TRBJ1-4	few	.	CASSLIPNEKLFF	TGTGCCAGCAGCTTAATACCTAATGAAAAACTGTTTTTT